A single T cell receptor (beta chain) is shown here with its context. Antigen specificity is unknown. The germline CDR1 and CDR2 sequences are MNHEY and SMNVEV (reference sequence). With V trimmed by 5 bases and J by 2 bases, 11 bases remained unmatched. This CDR3 comprises 17 residues. This entry is derived from a study of cytomegalovirus exposure and HLA in healthy donors. Findings and limits, study-wide: Many donors shared some public TCRs, even though most TCR sequences were rare. Follow-up analysis later connected one missense variant in DCLRE1C with trimming of TCR beta V- and J-genes. It was confirmed in vitro that a few of the CMV-associated chains were specific for CMV antigens.

A multiplex PCR was run with 60 Vbeta primers and 13 Jbeta primers. Original processing methods: Counted up in a later analysis, unique TCR beta chains came to approximately 83 million, with around 9.9 million shared. Repertoires were generated with immunoSEQ multiplex PCR, while TCRdb's copy carries only in-frame clones and drops some. D and trimming were read from the DNA, whereas the V and J calls and clone size are those reported in that table. This table has about 150,000 clones, 70% to 80% appearing once. The V gene is TRBV27, the J gene TRBJ2-4, with TRBD1 matching 8 bases. This receptor was identified in a man aged 25 to 40 in good health and CMV-seropositive. Source material: PBMCs. As DNA, the CDR3 is TGTGCCAGCAGTCCCAGGACAGGGAGCGTGACCAAAAACATTCAGTACTTC. Encoded protein: CASSPRTGSVTKNIQYF.